The 14 T cell receptor beta chains below come from one sample, sequenced in a study of OX40 agonist ivuxolimab in advanced cancers. The library was generated by the immunoSEQ multiplex PCR assay. TCRdb holds this immuneACCESS table with in-frame rearrangements only. Some clones are missing; in checked studies, unresolved V genes explain under half, and the rest has no known cause. For this sample there are roughly 56,000 clones; roughly 89% appear just once. The ten largest clones capture 0.77% of the sample. The sample here was CD4+ or CD8+ T cells sorted from blood, taken in a trial of the OX40 agonist ivuxolimab. The receptor set was obtained from an adult with an advanced solid tumor such as melanoma, head and neck, liver or kidney cancer.

The J gene is TRBJ1-1, the V gene TRBV7-8, with no clear D. V lost 1 base and J lost 3, with 6 bases in between. The CDR3 is 13 residues long. The germline V gene has CDR1 SGHVS and CDR2 FQNEAQ. In DNA form, the CDR3 reads TGTGCCAGCAGCTTAGAGACCTACACTGAAGCTTTCTTT. Translation: CASSLETYTEAFF.

The chain couples TRBV20-1 to TRBJ1-2; the D is unclear. V dropped 5 bases and J dropped 2 bases, with 3 bases sitting between them. The germline CDR1 and CDR2 sequences are DFQATT and SNEGSKA (reference sequence). The CDR3 length is 10 residues. Here the CDR3 reads CSAANYGYTF. In DNA form, the CDR3 reads TGCAGTGCTGCCAACTATGGCTACACCTTC.

This clone is a singleton in its sample. V and J are TRBV4-1 and TRBJ1-3; no clear D. Germline V CDR1 and CDR2: MGHRA, YSYEKL. V was trimmed by 1 base and J by 0 bases, leaving 10 bases between them. This CDR3 is 16 amino acids long. CDR3 sequence: CASSQGPLISGNTIYF. DNA of the CDR3: TGCGCCAGCAGCCAAGGCCCCCTCATCTCTGGAAACACCATATATTTT.

The rearrangement links TRBV9 to TRBJ1-3; 10 bases fit TRBD1. V trimming: 0 bases; J trimming: 4 bases; junction bases outside the gene matches: 4. Germline assignment: CDR1 SGDLS and CDR2 YYNGEE. The CDR3 loop spans 16 amino acids. CDR3 sequence (DNA): TGTGCCAGCAGCGTAGCTCCGGGACAGGGGGGAAACACCATATATTTT. Encoded protein: CASSVAPGQGGNTIYF.

This chain joins TRBV12-5 and TRBJ1-5; weak D call: TRBD1 (5 bases). This CDR3 is built from 15 residues. CDR1 is LGHNT, CDR2 FRNRAP, per germline. V lost 5 bases, J lost 6 bases, and 17 bases lay in between. DNA of the CDR3: TGTGCTAGTGGTCCCGCCAGGGCGGGGACTCAGCCCCAGCATTTT. It yields the protein CASGPARAGTQPQHF. Variable domain in full (rest from reference TRBV12-5 and TRBJ1-5): DARVTQTPRHKVTEMGQEVTMRCQPILGHNTVFWYRQTMMQGLELLAYFRNRAPLDDSGMPKDRFSAEMPDATLATLKIQPSEPRDSAVYFCASGPARAGTQPQHFGDGTRLSIL.

CDR3 nucleotide sequence: TGTGCCATCAGCTCCCCAGGGGGAGCGGCCAAAAACATTCAGTACTTC. Amino acids: CAISSPGGAAKNIQYF. This rearrangement joins TRBV10-3 to TRBJ2-4, with TRBD1 matching 7 bases. The CDR3 is made up of 16 amino acids. Trimming at V came to 6 bases and at J to 1 base, leaving 9 bases not matched to a gene. Germline assignment: CDR1 ENHRY and CDR2 SYGVKD.

This clone came up once. The chain is built from TRBV9 and TRBJ2-4; tentative D call: TRBD2 (6 bases). Germline loops: CDR1 SGDLS, CDR2 YYNGEE. With 1 base removed from V and 3 bases from J, the gap between germline ends came to 20 bases. The CDR3 sequence is 18 residues long. CDR3 amino acids: CASSVNMGTAGSKNIQYF. The CDR3 DNA sequence: TGTGCCAGCAGCGTAAACATGGGGACGGCGGGGAGCAAAAACATTCAGTACTTC. Together with reference TRBV9 and TRBJ2-4, the CDR3 gives the full variable domain: DSGVTQTPKHLITATGQRVTLRCSPRSGDLSVYWYQQSLDQGLQFLIQYYNGEERAKGNILERFSAQQFPDLHSELNLSSLELGDSALYFCASSVNMGTAGSKNIQYFGAGTRLSVL.

The chain couples TRBV5-1 to TRBJ1-1; 9 nucleotides agree with TRBD1. V was pared by 0 bases and J by 5 bases, with 14 bases of the junction left unmatched. CDR3 length: 18 amino acids. Germline loops: CDR1 SGHRS, CDR2 YFSETQ. This CDR3 is CASSLESGTGSPRTEAFF. The CDR3 coding sequence is TGCGCCAGCAGCTTGGAGAGCGGGACAGGGAGCCCAAGGACTGAAGCTTTCTTT.

J is TRBJ2-1 and V is TRBV6-1, with 11 nucleotides matching TRBD2. This CDR3 is built from 14 residues. With V trimmed by 4 bases and J by 6 bases, 2 bases remained unmatched. From germline, CDR1 is MNHNS and CDR2 SASEGT. The CDR3 here is CASSAGLAVNEQFF. The CDR3 DNA follows: TGTGCCAGCAGTGCGGGACTAGCGGTCAATGAGCAGTTCTTC.

This clone was seen only once. The gene calls are TRBV12-5 and TRBJ1-5, with 7 bases identical to TRBD1. In germline, CDR1 is LGHNT, CDR2 FRNRAP. V was clipped by 7 bases and J by 5 bases; unmatched bases: 14. CDR3 length: 16 residues. The CDR3 here is CASVFQGDSLYQPQHF. The CDR3 region has the DNA TGTGCTAGTGTCTTTCAGGGGGACAGCCTCTATCAGCCCCAGCATTTT. Combining the CDR3 with reference TRBV12-5 and TRBJ1-5 gives the whole variable domain DARVTQTPRHKVTEMGQEVTMRCQPILGHNTVFWYRQTMMQGLELLAYFRNRAPLDDSGMPKDRFSAEMPDATLATLKIQPSEPRDSAVYFCASVFQGDSLYQPQHFGDGTRLSIL.

The chain uses TRBV6-1 and TRBJ2-7, with D perhaps TRBD2 (5 bases). The CDR3 spans 15 residues. Trimming took off 7 bases at V and 4 bases at J, with 20 bases between the two ends. Germline V lookup: CDR1 MNHNS, CDR2 SASEGT. In nucleotides, the CDR3 is TGTGCCAGCACAGGTCGCCGCGAGGGTCGGTACGAGCAGTACTTC. Amino acids: CASTGRREGRYEQYF.

The chain combines TRBV6-1 with TRBJ1-5; 7 bases are a match to TRBD1. The length of the CDR3 is 15 residues. V was clipped by 6 bases and J by 0 bases; unmatched bases: 5. Germline V CDR1 and CDR2: MNHNS, SASEGT. CDR3 DNA: TGTGCCAGCAGGCTAAACAGGGGTAGCAATCAGCCCCAGCATTTT. Amino acid sequence: CASRLNRGSNQPQHF.

J is TRBJ2-3 and V is TRBV9, with D unresolved. Germline assignment: CDR1 SGDLS and CDR2 YYNGEE. CDR3 length equals 13 residues. V was cut by 2 bases and J by 5 bases, with 9 bases left in between. Here the CDR3 DNA reads TGTGCCAGCAGCGTGGGGTTAGGAGATACGCAGTATTTT. This sequence encodes CASSVGLGDTQYF.

This clone has a single count. This sequence joins TRBV5-4 and TRBJ1-3, with D unclear. Trimming removed 3 bases from V and 9 bases from J, with 13 bases in between. The CDR3 length is 13 residues. The germline V gene has CDR1 SGHNT and CDR2 YYREEE (reference sequence). The CDR3 coding sequence is TGTGCCAGCAGCTCGCCGGGCGTGGGCACCATATATTTT. Its protein product is CASSSPGVGTIYF.